This T cell receptor beta chain was obtained from a study of shared clonotypes between healthy human individuals. This clone was counted a single time. V was pared by 5 bases and J by 4 bases, with 12 bases between. The CDR3 sequence is 13 residues long. Germline V gene lookup returns CDR1 SGHVS and CDR2 FQNEAQ. Genomic DNA belonging to each subset was distributed in equal measure over several immunoSEQ plates. Clones were read by immunoSEQ multiplex PCR, and TCRdb kept only the in-frame ones, dropping some. The repertoire includes about 110,000 clones, about 71% of them detected once, and approximately 23% sits in the top ten.

This TCR came from a woman aged 25 to 39 in good health. The chain has TRBV7-8 and TRBJ2-7; D unresolved. The sequencing input was memory CD8+ T cells sorted from blood. Noted subset: CD45RO+ cells pooled with CCR7-negative TemRA cells. The CDR3 DNA reads as TGTGCCAGCAGCCCCGGGTGGGATTACGAGCAGTACTTC. Protein product: CASSPGWDYEQYF.